The present T cell receptor (beta chain) was sequenced within a study of read filtering for tumor transcriptome and immune sequencing. Turning to the study itself: Transcriptome libraries were built from DNase-treated RNA. IR-seq gave about 3.5 to 10.27 million TCR reads per sample; RNA-seq gave roughly 80 to 1273. Whole-study findings and limits: Approximately 82% of IR-seq clonotypes had one read, totaling approximately 4% of reads; RNA-seq: about 69% and 49%. This fraction held mixed bone marrow immune cells after CD138-negative sorting.

This clonotype was seen ten or more times. Its antigen remains unidentified. The CDR3 is made up of 14 amino acids. The germline V gene encodes CDR1 SEHNR and CDR2 FQNEAQ (reference sequence). The V and J ends lost 4 bases and 3 bases, in that order; junction bases with no gene match: 5. Molecular barcoded adaptors covering alpha/delta and beta/gamma chains were used on roughly 400 ng RNA. TCRdb re-analysed the reads in MiXCR, keeping a single row per CDR3 protein. The sample includes 90,000 or so distinct CDR3 sequences, about 22% seen only once; the top ten take roughly an eighth. This chain joins TRBV7-9 and TRBJ2-5, with TRBD1 matching 7 bases. The sequencing sample was made of a population of CD138-negative cells sorted from bone marrow. The clonotype was recovered from a donor aged 40 or older with multiple myeloma. CDR3 region: CASSSVGQEETQYF. The CDR3, as DNA: TGTGCCAGCAGCTCGGTCGGACAGGAAGAGACCCAGTACTTC.